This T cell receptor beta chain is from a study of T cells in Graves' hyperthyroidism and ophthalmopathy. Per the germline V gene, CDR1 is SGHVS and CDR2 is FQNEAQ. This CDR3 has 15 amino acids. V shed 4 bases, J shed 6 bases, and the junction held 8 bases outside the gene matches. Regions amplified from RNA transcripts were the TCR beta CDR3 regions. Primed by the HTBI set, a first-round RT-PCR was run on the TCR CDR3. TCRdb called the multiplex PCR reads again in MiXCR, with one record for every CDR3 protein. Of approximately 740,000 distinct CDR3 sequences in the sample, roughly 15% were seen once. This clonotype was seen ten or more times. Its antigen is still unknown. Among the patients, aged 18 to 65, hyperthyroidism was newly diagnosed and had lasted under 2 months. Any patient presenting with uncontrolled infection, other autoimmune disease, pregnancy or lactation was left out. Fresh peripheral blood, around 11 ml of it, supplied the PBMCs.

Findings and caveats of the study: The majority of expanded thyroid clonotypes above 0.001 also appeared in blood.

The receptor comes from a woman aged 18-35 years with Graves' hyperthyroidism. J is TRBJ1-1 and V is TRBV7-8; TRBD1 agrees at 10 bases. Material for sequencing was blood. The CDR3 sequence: CASSSGDRGGSEAFF. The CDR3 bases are TGTGCCAGCAGCTCTGGGGACAGGGGCGGATCTGAAGCTTTCTTT.